This T cell receptor beta chain was sequenced for a study of T-cell reconstitution after alpha-beta-depleted transplantation in children. A TCRbeta library incorporating unique molecular identifiers was prepared. Via MiXCR, TCRdb re-called the PCR reads, giving one row per CDR3 protein. The table shows 700,000 to 950,000 distinct CDR3 sequences, with 16% occurring only once. The CDR3 is made up of 15 amino acids. The V segment lost 1 base and the J segment 7 bases; nucleotides outside the gene matches: 6. Germline V gene sequence: CDR1 LGHNA, CDR2 YNFKEQ. As concerns this clonotype: Antigen unknown.

Regarding the study as a whole: Surviving recipient T cells and thymic progenitors produced the high day-60 TCRbeta diversity seen in some patients.

The V gene is TRBV4-2, the J gene TRBJ1-5, with 8 nucleotides matching TRBD1. The sample here was PBMCs, mostly from graft donor cells, taken 360 days after TCRalphabeta/CD19-depleted stem cell transplant. The receptor comes from a male patient aged 5 to 17 who had a stem cell transplant for acute lymphoblastic leukemia, so the T cells may come from the graft donor. This CDR3 is CASSQGNGDRQPQHF. Written as DNA, the CDR3 is TGTGCCAGCAGCCAAGGGAACGGGGACAGGCAGCCCCAGCATTTT.